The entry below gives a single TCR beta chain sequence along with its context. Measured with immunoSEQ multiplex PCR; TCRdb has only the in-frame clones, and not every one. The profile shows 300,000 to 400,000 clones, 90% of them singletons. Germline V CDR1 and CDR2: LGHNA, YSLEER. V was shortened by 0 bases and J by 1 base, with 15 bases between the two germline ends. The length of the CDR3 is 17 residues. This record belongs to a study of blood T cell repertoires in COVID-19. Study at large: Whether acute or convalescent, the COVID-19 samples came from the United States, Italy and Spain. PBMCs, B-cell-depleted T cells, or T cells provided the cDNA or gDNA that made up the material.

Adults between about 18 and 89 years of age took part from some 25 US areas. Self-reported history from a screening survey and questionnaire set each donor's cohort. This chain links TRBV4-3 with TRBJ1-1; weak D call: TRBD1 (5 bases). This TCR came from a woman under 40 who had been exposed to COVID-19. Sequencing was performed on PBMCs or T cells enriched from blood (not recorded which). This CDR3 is CASSQDEIWGGNTEAFF. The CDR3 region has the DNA TGCGCCAGCAGCCAAGATGAGATTTGGGGGGGGAACACTGAAGCTTTCTTT.